Listed below are T cell receptor beta chains from one sample, sequenced in a study of T cell clonotyping in hematopoietic cell transplantation. Repertoires were generated with immunoSEQ multiplex PCR, while TCRdb's copy carries only in-frame clones and drops some. This table holds 10,000 or so clones, around 79% found once. This sample comprised peripheral blood mononuclear cells, obtained 180 days after allogeneic stem cell transplant. These receptors all stem from a female patient between 50 and 59 years old who had an allogeneic stem cell transplant from a related donor, so the T cells may come from the graft donor. Some clones in this sample may be carry-over from other donors' samples. The CDR3 runs from the conserved cysteine through the conserved F or W. D genes are given only for firm matches.

D gene: TRBD1
V gene: TRBV28
J gene: TRBJ1-2
CDR3 protein: CASSLYSGGGYGYTF

D gene: -
V gene: TRBV7-8
J gene: TRBJ2-5
CDR3 protein: CASRLQETQYF

D gene: -
V gene: TRBV25-1
J gene: TRBJ2-5
CDR3 protein: CASSDGPQYF

D gene: TRBD1
V gene: TRBV7-2
J gene: TRBJ2-2
CDR3 protein: CASSPNSGTVTGELFF

D gene: -
V gene: TRBV4-1
J gene: TRBJ1-1
CDR3 protein: CASSQVENTEAFF

D gene: -
V gene: TRBV29-1
J gene: TRBJ2-2
CDR3 protein: CSVRSTGRVGELFF

D gene: TRBD2
V gene: TRBV9
J gene: TRBJ2-3
CDR3 protein: CASSPTPGTSGGALQTDTQYF

D gene: -
V gene: TRBV27
J gene: TRBJ1-2
CDR3 protein: CASRPGIRDRYYGYTF

D gene: -
V gene: TRBV11-1
J gene: TRBJ1-2
CDR3 protein: CASSNEAGKTYGYTF

D gene: TRBD1
V gene: TRBV6-1
J gene: TRBJ2-7
CDR3 protein: CASSEAWGLGGIYEQYF

D gene: -
V gene: TRBV7-2
J gene: TRBJ2-5
CDR3 protein: CASSFRLVPQETQYF

D gene: -
V gene: TRBV6-5
J gene: TRBJ1-1
CDR3 protein: CASSYSGGAAFF

D gene: -
V gene: TRBV27
J gene: TRBJ1-2
CDR3 protein: CASSLFGPGAFNGYTF

D gene: TRBD2
V gene: TRBV5-4
J gene: TRBJ2-2
CDR3 protein: CASSLVFLAGTGELFF

D gene: -
V gene: TRBV5-1
J gene: TRBJ1-2
CDR3 protein: CASSTDPYYGYTF

D gene: -
V gene: TRBV30
J gene: TRBJ1-3
CDR3 protein: CAWSARGFSGNTIYF

D gene: -
V gene: TRBV11-2
J gene: TRBJ2-6
CDR3 protein: CASSYDGRSSGANVLTF

D gene: -
V gene: TRBV5-1
J gene: TRBJ2-1
CDR3 protein: CASSPPLTGRDNEQFF

D gene: TRBD2
V gene: TRBV7-8
J gene: TRBJ2-1
CDR3 protein: CASSLGTSGGQNEQFF

D gene: TRBD1
V gene: TRBV6-5
J gene: TRBJ1-2
CDR3 protein: CASRAGGQGQPDYTF

D gene: -
V gene: TRBV5-1
J gene: TRBJ2-2
CDR3 protein: CASSLAGVSAGELFF

D gene: TRBD1
V gene: TRBV9
J gene: TRBJ2-5
CDR3 protein: CASSVVDRGPETQYF

D gene: TRBD1
V gene: TRBV7-2
J gene: TRBJ1-6
CDR3 protein: CASSLSQGAGSPLHF

D gene: -
V gene: TRBV7-6
J gene: TRBJ2-2
CDR3 protein: CASSLVGETGELFF

D gene: -
V gene: TRBV9
J gene: TRBJ2-7
CDR3 protein: CASSGDYIEGEQYF

D gene: -
V gene: TRBV30
J gene: TRBJ2-3
CDR3 protein: CAWGPLAGLLLTDTQYF

D gene: -
V gene: TRBV7-9
J gene: TRBJ1-5
CDR3 protein: CASSLGGYSNQPQHF

D gene: TRBD2
V gene: TRBV4-2
J gene: TRBJ2-3
CDR3 protein: CASSLSGGAGTDTQYF

D gene: -
V gene: TRBV9
J gene: TRBJ2-3
CDR3 protein: CASSPPPGADTQYF

D gene: -
V gene: TRBV4-3
J gene: TRBJ1-1
CDR3 protein: CASRDSFTATEAFF

D gene: -
V gene: TRBV7-7
J gene: TRBJ1-4
CDR3 protein: CASSLLGKLFF

D gene: -
V gene: TRBV9
J gene: TRBJ1-3
CDR3 protein: CASSVDVDTIYF

D gene: -
V gene: TRBV13
J gene: TRBJ2-7
CDR3 protein: CASSSADGSSYEQYF

D gene: -
V gene: TRBV2
J gene: TRBJ1-5
CDR3 protein: CASSELQGQPQHF

D gene: -
V gene: TRBV13
J gene: TRBJ1-2
CDR3 protein: CASSQITGTYGYTF

D gene: TRBD2
V gene: TRBV7-2
J gene: TRBJ2-5
CDR3 protein: CASRLLSGGAETQYF

D gene: -
V gene: TRBV5-6
J gene: TRBJ1-1
CDR3 protein: CASSSEMNTEAFF

D gene: -
V gene: TRBV27
J gene: TRBJ1-1
CDR3 protein: CASSLQGRTEAFF

D gene: -
V gene: TRBV19
J gene: TRBJ1-5
CDR3 protein: CASSITSQGRNQPQHF

D gene: -
V gene: TRBV9
J gene: TRBJ1-1
CDR3 protein: CASSGPNTEAFF

D gene: TRBD1
V gene: TRBV4-3
J gene: TRBJ1-6
CDR3 protein: CASSQDGQGNSPLHF

D gene: TRBD2
V gene: TRBV7-9
J gene: TRBJ2-1
CDR3 protein: CASSSPAGVYNEQFF

D gene: -
V gene: TRBV27
J gene: TRBJ2-7
CDR3 protein: CASSSIPGQINEQYF

D gene: -
V gene: TRBV5-6
J gene: TRBJ1-5
CDR3 protein: CASSFQGRSNQPQHF

D gene: -
V gene: TRBV6-1
J gene: TRBJ1-2
CDR3 protein: CASSEREGRGYTF

D gene: -
V gene: TRBV7-9
J gene: TRBJ1-3
CDR3 protein: CAILGDIGNTIYF

D gene: -
V gene: TRBV28
J gene: TRBJ2-7
CDR3 protein: CASSSRALAYYEQYF

D gene: -
V gene: TRBV4-3
J gene: TRBJ2-1
CDR3 protein: CASSLYSEQFF

D gene: TRBD1
V gene: TRBV7-6
J gene: TRBJ1-5
CDR3 protein: CASSLEDRENQPQHF

D gene: TRBD2
V gene: TRBV19
J gene: TRBJ2-5
CDR3 protein: CAPPGRGGQEETQYF

D gene: -
V gene: TRBV5-1
J gene: TRBJ2-3
CDR3 protein: CASSPAGRMTDTQYF

D gene: -
V gene: TRBV4-1
J gene: TRBJ1-4
CDR3 protein: CASSQGPGGYANEKLFF

D gene: TRBD1
V gene: TRBV5-6
J gene: TRBJ1-2
CDR3 protein: CASSWDRGGYTF

D gene: TRBD1
V gene: TRBV9
J gene: TRBJ2-7
CDR3 protein: CASSFGQGGYEQYF

D gene: -
V gene: TRBV20-1
J gene: TRBJ1-2
CDR3 protein: CSASFRWGYTF

D gene: TRBD2
V gene: TRBV28
J gene: TRBJ2-7
CDR3 protein: CASSPGLAVTYEQYF

D gene: -
V gene: TRBV11-3
J gene: TRBJ1-1
CDR3 protein: CASSLEVLAGPEAFF

D gene: -
V gene: TRBV5-1
J gene: TRBJ2-3
CDR3 protein: CASSLAVSLVDTQYF

D gene: -
V gene: TRBV28
J gene: TRBJ1-5
CDR3 protein: CASSPPTGEQPQHF

D gene: -
V gene: TRBV29-1
J gene: TRBJ1-4
CDR3 protein: CSVEVQGNEKLFF